This T cell receptor beta chain derives from a study of control samples from healthy donors and cancer patients. The CDR3 totals 13 residues. V was shortened by 8 bases and J by 2 bases, with 12 bases between the two germline ends. Germline CDR1 reads LNHDA; CDR2 reads SQIVND (reference sequence). Generated by immunoSEQ multiplex PCR, the TCRdb table keeps only in-frame clones and is missing some. The sample contains 100,000 to 150,000 clones, 91% of which appear only once. This chain joins TRBV19 and TRBJ1-1, with a possible D match to TRBD1 (6 bases). Sequencing used blood. The TCR originated in a young man in good health. The CDR3 coding sequence is TGTGCCAGTGGGGACACCATCAACACTGAAGCTTTCTTT. As protein: CASGDTINTEAFF.